These T cell receptor beta chains were read from a single sample in a study of metastatic and nonmetastatic thyroid tumors. TCRdb re-called the PCR reads with MiXCR. Of about 43,000 clones in the sample, about an eighth are singletons; the top ten hold approximately 24%. The source material was blood. The receptors were gathered from a female donor with papillary thyroid cancer or a benign thyroid nodule (not recorded which). Some clones in this sample may be carry-over from other donors' samples. The CDR3 runs from the conserved cysteine through the conserved F or W. A D gene is named only where the DNA matches it firmly. Only part of the rows carry a size: once, few, many, or a class if the clone is expanded.

V: TRBV7-2; D: .; J: TRBJ2-7; size: many; CDR3: CASSLVVTSYEQYF; DNA: TGTGCCAGCAGCTTGGTTGTCACCTCCTACGAGCAGTACTTC
V: TRBV4-3; D: .; J: TRBJ2-2; size: .; CDR3: CASSQDLRQNTGELFF; DNA: TGCGCCAGCAGCCAAGATCTGAGGCAGAACACCGGGGAGCTGTTTTTT
V: TRBV7-6; D: .; J: TRBJ2-1; size: many; CDR3: CASSLVRPNINEQFF; DNA: TGTGCCAGCAGCTTAGTTCGGCCGAATATTAATGAGCAGTTCTTC
V: TRBV9; D: .; J: TRBJ1-1; size: many; CDR3: CASSAIPLGGGIRAEAFF; DNA: TGTGCCAGCAGCGCGATTCCTCTGGGGGGAGGTATTCGGGCTGAAGCTTTCTTT
V: TRBV19; D: TRBD1; J: TRBJ1-5; size: many; CDR3: CASSIGWDRSRPQHF; DNA: TGTGCCAGTAGTATAGGTTGGGACAGATCTCGGCCCCAGCATTTT
V: TRBV6-1; D: .; J: TRBJ1-5; size: many; CDR3: CASSEAWGGQPQHF; DNA: TGTGCCAGCAGTGAAGCATGGGGCGGTCAGCCCCAGCATTTT
V: TRBV30; D: .; J: TRBJ2-7; size: many; CDR3: CAWSPRRTDEQYF; DNA: TGTGCCTGGAGCCCCAGGCGAACGGACGAGCAGTACTTC
V: TRBV7-9; D: .; J: TRBJ2-3; size: many; CDR3: CASSPRSVGDTQYF; DNA: TGTGCCAGCAGCCCCCGTAGCGTCGGGGATACGCAGTATTTT
V: TRBV14; D: TRBD2; J: TRBJ2-5; size: many; CDR3: CASSPSGRRRETQYF; DNA: TGTGCCAGCAGCCCTAGCGGGAGGAGGCGAGAGACCCAGTACTTC
V: TRBV13; D: .; J: TRBJ1-1; size: many; CDR3: CASSLGHRGTEAFF; DNA: TGTGCCAGCAGCTTAGGCCATCGGGGCACTGAAGCTTTCTTT
V: TRBV7-9; D: .; J: TRBJ1-1; size: many; CDR3: CASIPGGSEAFF; DNA: TGTGCCAGCATACCTGGGGGGAGTGAAGCTTTCTTT